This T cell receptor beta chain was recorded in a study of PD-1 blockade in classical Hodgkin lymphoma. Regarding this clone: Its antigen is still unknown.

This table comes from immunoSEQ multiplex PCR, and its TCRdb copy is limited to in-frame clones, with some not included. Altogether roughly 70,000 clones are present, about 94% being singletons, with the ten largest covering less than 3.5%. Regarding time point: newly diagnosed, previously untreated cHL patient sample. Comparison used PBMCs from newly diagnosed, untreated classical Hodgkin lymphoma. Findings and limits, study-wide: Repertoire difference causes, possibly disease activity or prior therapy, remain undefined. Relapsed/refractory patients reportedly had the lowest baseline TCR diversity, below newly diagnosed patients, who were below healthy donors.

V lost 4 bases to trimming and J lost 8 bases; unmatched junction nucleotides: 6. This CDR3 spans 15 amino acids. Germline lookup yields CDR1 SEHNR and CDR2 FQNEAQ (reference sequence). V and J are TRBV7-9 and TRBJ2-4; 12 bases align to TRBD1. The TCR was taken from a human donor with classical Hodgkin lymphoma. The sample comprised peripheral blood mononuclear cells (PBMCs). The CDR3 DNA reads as TGTGCCAGCAGCTCCCGGGACAGGGGGCAAGACATTCAGTACTTC. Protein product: CASSSRDRGQDIQYF.